This TCR beta chain stems from a study of molecular identifiers for immune sequencing clone quantification. Turning to the study itself: For replicates, RNA isolated from approximately 22,000 or 94,000 naive CD8 cells was divided into five portions, of which four were sequenced.

This clonotype was seen many times. Its antigen is currently unknown. Previously reported methods and listed TCR primers produced the bulk TCR libraries. In TCRdb, the PCR reads were re-called with MiXCR into one record per CDR3 protein. Among hundreds of thousands of distinct CDR3 sequences listed, roughly 25% were seen once. Libraries of naive CD8 cells were prepared from roughly 18,000 to 920,000 sorted cells using 10%, 30% or 50% RNA. CDR1 KGHDR and CDR2 SFDVKD come from the germline V gene. This CDR3 contains 14 residues. V shed 3 bases and J shed 2 bases, with 7 bases lying between them. Study-wide points: Clonotypes surpassing 20 RNA copies contained over 98% of effector molecules, versus under 1% in naive cells.

Sequencing was performed on naive CD8+ T cells from blood, with Jurkat cell RNA spiked in. This sample's subset: FACS-sorted CD8+CD4-CCR7+CD45RA+ naive T cells. The V call is TRBV24-1, the J call TRBJ2-4; possibly TRBD2 for D (5 bases). This sequence was found in a human donor in good health. Some libraries in this study had Jurkat cell RNA spiked in. CDR3: CATSDAGTKNIQYF. In nucleotides, the CDR3 is TGTGCCACCAGTGATGCCGGGACCAAAAACATTCAGTACTTC.